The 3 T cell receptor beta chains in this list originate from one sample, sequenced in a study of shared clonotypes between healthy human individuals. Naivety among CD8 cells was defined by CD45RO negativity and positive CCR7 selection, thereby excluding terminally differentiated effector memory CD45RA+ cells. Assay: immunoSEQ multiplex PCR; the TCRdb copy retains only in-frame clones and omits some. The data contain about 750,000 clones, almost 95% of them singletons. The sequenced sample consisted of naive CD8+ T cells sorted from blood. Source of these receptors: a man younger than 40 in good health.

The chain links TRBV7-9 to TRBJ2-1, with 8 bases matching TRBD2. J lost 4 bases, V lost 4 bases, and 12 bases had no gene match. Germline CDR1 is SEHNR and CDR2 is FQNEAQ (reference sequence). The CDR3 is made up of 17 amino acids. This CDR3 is CASSSTERGPWYNEQFF. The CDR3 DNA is TGTGCCAGCAGCTCCACCGAGCGGGGGCCGTGGTACAATGAGCAGTTCTTC.

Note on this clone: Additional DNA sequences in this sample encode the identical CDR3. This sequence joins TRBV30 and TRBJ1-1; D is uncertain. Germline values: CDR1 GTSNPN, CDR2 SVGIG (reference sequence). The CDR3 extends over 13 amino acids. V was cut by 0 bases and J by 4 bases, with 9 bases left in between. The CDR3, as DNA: TGTGCCTGGAGTGTAGGGCGGGGCACTGAAGCTTTCTTT. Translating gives CAWSVGRGTEAFF.

CDR3 protein: CASSAGTPSSYNEQFF. DNA of the CDR3: TGTGCCAGCAGTGCCGGGACTCCGAGCTCCTACAATGAGCAGTTCTTC. This chain uses TRBV6-1 with TRBJ2-1; weak D call: TRBD2 (6 bases). This CDR3 region has 16 residues. The germline CDR1 and CDR2 sequences are MNHNS and SASEGT. The ends were cut back, 4 bases at V and 0 bases at J, with 13 bases in the middle.